The 5 T cell receptor beta chains given below trace back to one sample, sequenced in a study of cytomegalovirus exposure and HLA in healthy donors. Generated by immunoSEQ multiplex PCR, the TCRdb table keeps only in-frame clones and is missing some. The profile shows 200,000 to 250,000 clones, approximately 87% of them singletons. The source material was PBMCs. These receptors all come from a young woman in good health and CMV-seronegative.

Here the CDR3 reads CASSVAGGSRTDTQYF. The CDR3 DNA reads as TGTGCCAGCAGCGTAGCTGGGGGCAGTCGCACAGATACGCAGTATTTT. The V gene is TRBV9, the J gene TRBJ2-3, with a possible D match to TRBD1 (6 bases). With 0 bases removed from V and 1 base from J, the gap between germline ends came to 12 bases. This CDR3 spans 16 amino acids. Germline-derived CDR1 and CDR2 are SGDLS and YYNGEE.

The chain couples TRBV7-3 to TRBJ2-5; 9 nucleotides agree with TRBD2. CDR1 SGHTA and CDR2 FQGTGA come from the germline V gene. After removal of 4 bases from V and 2 bases from J, the junction contained 8 bases not matched to a gene. The CDR3 is made up of 16 amino acids. The CDR3 DNA is TGTGCCAGCAGCTCGGGATACGCGGGGGGGCAAGAGACCCAGTACTTC. As protein: CASSSGYAGGQETQYF.

The chain has TRBV7-2 and TRBJ2-3; D gene uncertain. CDR3 length: 16 amino acids. The V and J ends lost 0 bases and 1 base respectively, with 11 bases between them. Germline V gene data show CDR1 as SGHTA and CDR2 as FQGNSA. The CDR3 DNA follows: TGTGCCAGCAGCTTAGCTATCGCTCGGGGCACAGATACGCAGTATTTT. Protein product: CASSLAIARGTDTQYF.

The chain employs TRBV2 and TRBJ1-1, with a weak D call TRBD1 (6 bases). V lost 6 bases to trimming and J lost 1 base, with 9 bases between them. The germline V gene encodes CDR1 SNHLY and CDR2 FYNNEI. There are 13 residues in the CDR3. CDR3 sequence: CASREDRNTEAFF. For the CDR3, the DNA is TGTGCCAGCAGGGAGGACAGGAACACTGAAGCTTTCTTT.

The chain couples TRBV7-3 to TRBJ1-1; a weak D match, TRBD1 (5 bases). Germline V gives CDR1 SGHTA, CDR2 FQGTGA. V lost 5 bases to trimming and J lost 3 bases, with 13 bases between them. The CDR3 covers 14 residues. CDR3 loop: CASSTGQGDTEAFF. The CDR3 DNA reads TGTGCCAGCAGCACGGGGCAGGGCGACACTGAAGCTTTCTTT.